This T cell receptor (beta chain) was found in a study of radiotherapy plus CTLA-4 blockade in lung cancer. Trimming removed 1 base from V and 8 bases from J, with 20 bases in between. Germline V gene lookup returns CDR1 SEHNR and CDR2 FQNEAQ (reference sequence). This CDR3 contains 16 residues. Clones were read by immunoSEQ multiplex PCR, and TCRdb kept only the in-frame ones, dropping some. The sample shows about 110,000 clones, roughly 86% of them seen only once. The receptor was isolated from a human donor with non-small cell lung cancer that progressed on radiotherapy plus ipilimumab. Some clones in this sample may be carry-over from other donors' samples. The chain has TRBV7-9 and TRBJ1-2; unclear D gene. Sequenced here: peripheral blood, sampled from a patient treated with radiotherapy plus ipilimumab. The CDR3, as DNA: TGTGCCAGCAGCTTAGGCCCGGCGTTTCCTCTCTGGGGCTACACCTTC. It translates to CASSLGPAFPLWGYTF.